The rows below give T cell receptor beta chains drawn from one sample of a study of identical twins. TCRdb used MiXCR to reprocess the 5' RACE reads, holding one entry per CDR3 protein. The repertoire holds 500,000 or so distinct CDR3 sequences, over 12% seen once, with around 0.48% in the top ten. These data are also associated with another study on yellow fever vaccine responses in identical twins.

Sample: CD4+ T cells sorted from blood. The receptors stem from a woman under 30 in good health. Both conserved end residues are part of each CDR3.

v_call: TRBV12-3/TRBV12-4; j_call: TRBJ1-2; cdr3_aa: CASRERGIYGYTF
v_call: TRBV6-1; j_call: TRBJ2-1; cdr3_aa: CASSPDYYNEQFF
v_call: TRBV20-1; j_call: TRBJ2-1; cdr3_aa: CSAQTGGAYNEQFF
v_call: TRBV2; j_call: TRBJ2-5; cdr3_aa: CASSETTGGAGETQYF
v_call: TRBV20-1; j_call: TRBJ2-3; cdr3_aa: CSARASGRASPADTQYF
v_call: TRBV5-1; j_call: TRBJ2-5; cdr3_aa: CASSFEGRGLQETQYF
v_call: TRBV9; j_call: TRBJ2-2; cdr3_aa: CASSVTAGGLKDTGELFF
v_call: TRBV7-9; j_call: TRBJ2-3; cdr3_aa: CASSLRETATDTQYF
v_call: TRBV12-5; j_call: TRBJ2-3; cdr3_aa: CASGLVLSSEGGPQYF
v_call: TRBV24-1; j_call: TRBJ2-1; cdr3_aa: CATSEDSGGAYNEQFF
v_call: TRBV6-2/TRBV6-3; j_call: TRBJ2-7; cdr3_aa: CASSAGLAGGPLEQYF
v_call: TRBV9; j_call: TRBJ2-2; cdr3_aa: CASSLIEGVTGELFF